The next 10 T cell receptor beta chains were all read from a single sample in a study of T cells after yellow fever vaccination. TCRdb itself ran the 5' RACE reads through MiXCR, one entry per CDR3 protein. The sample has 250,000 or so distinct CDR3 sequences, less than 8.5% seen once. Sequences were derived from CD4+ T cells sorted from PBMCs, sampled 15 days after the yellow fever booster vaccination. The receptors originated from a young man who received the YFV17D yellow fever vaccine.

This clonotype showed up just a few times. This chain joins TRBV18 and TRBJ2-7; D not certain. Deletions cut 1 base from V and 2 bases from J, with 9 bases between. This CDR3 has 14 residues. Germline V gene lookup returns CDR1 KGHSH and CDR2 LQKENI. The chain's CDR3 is CASSPLATAYEQYF. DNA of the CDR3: TGTGCCAGCTCACCACTGGCGACTGCCTACGAGCAGTACTTC.

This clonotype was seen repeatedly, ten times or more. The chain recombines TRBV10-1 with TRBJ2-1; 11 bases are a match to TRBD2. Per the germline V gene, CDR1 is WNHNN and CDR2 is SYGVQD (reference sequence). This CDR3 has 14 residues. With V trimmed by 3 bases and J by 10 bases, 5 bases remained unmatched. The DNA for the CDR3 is TGCGCCAGCAGTGATAGGCTAGCGGGGGGAGAGCAGTTCTTC. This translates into CASSDRLAGGEQFF.

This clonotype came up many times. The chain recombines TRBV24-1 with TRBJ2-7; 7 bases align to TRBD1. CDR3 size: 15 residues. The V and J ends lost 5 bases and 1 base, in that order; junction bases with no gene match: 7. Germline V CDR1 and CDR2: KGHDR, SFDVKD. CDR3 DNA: TGTGCCACCAGTGTGGGGCAGGGGGTATCCTACGAGCAGTACTTC. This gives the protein CATSVGQGVSYEQYF.

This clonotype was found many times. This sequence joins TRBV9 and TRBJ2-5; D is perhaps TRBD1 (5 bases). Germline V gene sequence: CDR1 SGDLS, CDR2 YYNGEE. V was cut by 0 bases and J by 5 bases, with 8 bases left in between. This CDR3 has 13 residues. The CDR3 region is CASSVGRAETQYF. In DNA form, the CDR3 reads TGTGCCAGCAGCGTAGGCAGGGCGGAGACCCAGTACTTC.

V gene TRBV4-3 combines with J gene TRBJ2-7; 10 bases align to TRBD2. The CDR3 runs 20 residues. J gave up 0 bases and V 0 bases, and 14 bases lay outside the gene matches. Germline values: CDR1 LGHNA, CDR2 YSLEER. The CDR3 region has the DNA TGCGCCAGCAGCCAAGAACTCGGGAGCGCTAGCGGGGGACCCTCCTACGAGCAGTACTTC. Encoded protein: CASSQELGSASGGPSYEQYF.

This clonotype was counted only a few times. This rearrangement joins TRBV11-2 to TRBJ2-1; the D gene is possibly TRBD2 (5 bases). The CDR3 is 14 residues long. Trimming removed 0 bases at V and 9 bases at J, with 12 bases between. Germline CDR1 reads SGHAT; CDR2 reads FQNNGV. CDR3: CASSLDHWSGEQFF. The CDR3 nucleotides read TGTGCCAGCAGCTTAGATCATTGGAGCGGTGAGCAGTTCTTC.

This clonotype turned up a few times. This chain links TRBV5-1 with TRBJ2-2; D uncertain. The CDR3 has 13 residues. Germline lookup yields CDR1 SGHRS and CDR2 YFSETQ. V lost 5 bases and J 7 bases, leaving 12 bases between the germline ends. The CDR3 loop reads CASSFDRRGELFF. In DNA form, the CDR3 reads TGCGCCAGCAGTTTCGATCGTCGCGGGGAGCTGTTTTTT.

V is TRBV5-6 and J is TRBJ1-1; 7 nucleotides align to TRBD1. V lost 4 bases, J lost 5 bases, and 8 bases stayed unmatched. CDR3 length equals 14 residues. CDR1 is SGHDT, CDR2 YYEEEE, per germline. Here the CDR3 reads CASSPGGVRTEAFF. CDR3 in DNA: TGTGCCAGCAGCCCAGGGGGGGTGAGAACTGAAGCTTTCTTT.

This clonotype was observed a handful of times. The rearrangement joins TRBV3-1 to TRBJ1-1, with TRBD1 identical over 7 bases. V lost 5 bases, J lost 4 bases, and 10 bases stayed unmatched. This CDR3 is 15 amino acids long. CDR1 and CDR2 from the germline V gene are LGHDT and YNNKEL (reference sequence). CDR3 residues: CASSIRQGVGTEAFF. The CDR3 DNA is TGTGCCAGCAGCATCCGACAGGGCGTCGGCACTGAAGCTTTCTTT.

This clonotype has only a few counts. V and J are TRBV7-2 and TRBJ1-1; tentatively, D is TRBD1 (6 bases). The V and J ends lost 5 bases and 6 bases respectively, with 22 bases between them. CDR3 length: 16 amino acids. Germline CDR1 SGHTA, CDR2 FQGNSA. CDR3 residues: CASSRRTGQGIAEAFF. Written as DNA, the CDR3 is TGTGCCAGCAGCCGTAGGACGGGGCAGGGGATAGCTGAAGCTTTCTTT.